This T cell receptor (beta chain) was captured by sequencing in a study of blood T cells in healthy people across ages. Study-wide results and caveats: A greater number of naive CD4+ cells and higher diversity distinguished long-lived donors from aged donors.

The use of a sample-barcoded 5' primer and a J-beta primer mix characterized a second PCR of about 7 to 12 cycles. Tags on each cDNA molecule came from a template-switch adaptor with 12 random nucleotides. Sequencing yielded, for each sample, at least 3 million paired-end reads carrying CDR3. TCRdb processed the 5' RACE reads anew with MiXCR; each CDR3 protein has one entry. The data contain about 720,000 distinct CDR3 sequences, over 20% of them singletons. Of note for this clonotype: Its antigen remains unidentified. The conserved final phenylalanine or tryptophan is absent from the CDR3, which likely points to a read error.

V was trimmed by 1 base and J by 4 bases, leaving 13 bases between them. Germline loops: CDR1 SNHLY, CDR2 FYNNEI. The CDR3 spans 15 residues. The sequence derives from a man in his 70s in good health. The sequencing sample was made of blood. This chain joins TRBV2 and TRBJ1-2, with a possible D match to TRBD1 (5 bases). The CDR3 nucleotides read TGTGCCAGCAGTGAAGACCAGGGTCTGGGCTATGGCTACACCTCC. Residues: CASSEDQGLGYGYTS.